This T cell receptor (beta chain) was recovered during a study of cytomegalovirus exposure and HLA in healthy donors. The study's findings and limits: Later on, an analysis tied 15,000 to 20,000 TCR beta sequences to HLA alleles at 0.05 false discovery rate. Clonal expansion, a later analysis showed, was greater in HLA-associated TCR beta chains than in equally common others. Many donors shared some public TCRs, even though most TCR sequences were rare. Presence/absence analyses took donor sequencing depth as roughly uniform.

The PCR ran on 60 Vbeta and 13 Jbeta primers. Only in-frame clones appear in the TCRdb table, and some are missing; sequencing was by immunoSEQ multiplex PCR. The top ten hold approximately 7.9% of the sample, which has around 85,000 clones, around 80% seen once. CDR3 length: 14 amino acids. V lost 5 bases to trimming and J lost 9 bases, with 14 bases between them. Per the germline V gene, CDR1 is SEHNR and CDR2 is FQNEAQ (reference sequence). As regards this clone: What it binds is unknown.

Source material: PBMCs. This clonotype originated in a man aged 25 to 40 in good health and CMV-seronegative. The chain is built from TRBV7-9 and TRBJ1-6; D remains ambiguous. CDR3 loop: CASSVDLSSSPLHF. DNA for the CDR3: TGTGCCAGCAGCGTAGATCTAAGTAGTTCACCCCTCCACTTT.